This paragraph covers one TCR beta chain sequence. Its specificity is unknown. The sample originates from a study of radiotherapy plus CTLA-4 blockade in lung cancer. Study-level background: For about 19% of patients, objective responses occurred, and approximately 33% had disease control.

Overall study findings and caveats: In blood, after radiotherapy plus ipilimumab, tumor-derived TCR clones expanded.

Measured with immunoSEQ multiplex PCR; TCRdb has only the in-frame clones, and not every one. The profile shows approximately 77,000 clones, around 79% of them singletons. This CDR3 has 15 amino acids. V lost 0 bases, J lost 4 bases, and 12 bases lay in between. Germline CDR1 is LNHDA and CDR2 is SQIVND (reference sequence). V usage is TRBV19 and J usage is TRBJ1-2, with D unclear. Sample: peripheral blood, taken from a patient treated with radiotherapy plus ipilimumab. This clonotype originated in a human donor with non-small cell lung cancer whose response to radiotherapy plus ipilimumab could not be evaluated. Some clones in this sample may be carry-over from other donors' samples. In DNA form, the CDR3 reads TGTGCCAGTAGTATAGATATTTGGGCCGCCTATGGCTACACCTTC. Translation: CASSIDIWAAYGYTF. Full variable domain (rest looked up from reference TRBV19 and TRBJ1-2): DGGITQSPKYLFRKEGQNVTLSCEQNLNHDAMYWYRQDPGQGLRLIYYSQIVNDFQKGDIAEGYSVSREKKESFPLTVTSAQKNPTAFYLCASSIDIWAAYGYTFGSGTRLTVV.